The rows below give T cell receptor beta chains drawn from one sample of a study of human T cells and chemical hapten exposure. TCRdb recomputed calls from the RACE reads with MiXCR, one row per CDR3 protein. Found here are a few hundred thousand distinct CDR3 sequences, roughly 6% of them singletons; the top ten hold less than 9%. This specimen consisted of whole blood, obtained in connection with sensitization to the hapten diphenylcyclopropenone (DPC). These receptors were taken from a woman in her late teens or twenties with alopecia areata. Some clones in this sample may be carry-over from other donors' samples. Both conserved end residues are part of each CDR3. A D gene is named only where the DNA matches it firmly. The size entry is marked missing in some rows and otherwise reads once, few, many or a size class.

J gene	V gene	D gene	clone size	CDR3 DNA	CDR3 protein
TRBJ2-1	TRBV7-2	TRBD2	few	TGTGCCAGCAGCTCTATAGCGGGGTATTACAATGAGCAGTTCTTC	CASSSIAGYYNEQFF
TRBJ1-1	TRBV7-9	TRBD1	few	TGTGCCAGCGGCTTGGGGACAGGGTTGGGCGCTTTCTTT	CASGLGTGLGAFF
TRBJ1-6	TRBV6-5	NA	many	TGTGCCAGCAGTTACGAGGGACTTGGGTCACCCCTCCACTTT	CASSYEGLGSPLHF
TRBJ2-3	TRBV12-3/TRBV12-4	NA	many	TGTGCCAGCTCGACCGGGCCAACGGGGACAGATACGCAGTATTTT	CASSTGPTGTDTQYF
TRBJ2-7	TRBV9	NA	NA	TGTGCCAGCAGCGCCCGACTGCAGGCGGGAGAGCAGTACTTC	CASSARLQAGEQYF
TRBJ2-7	TRBV28	NA	few	TGTGCCAGCAGTGCAAACATCCGGGGGAGATTCTACGAGCAGTACTTC	CASSANIRGRFYEQYF
TRBJ2-5	TRBV5-1	TRBD2	few	TGCGCCAGCGTAGGACTAGCGGGGGCCGCGGAGACCCAGTACTTC	CASVGLAGAAETQYF
TRBJ1-1	TRBV3-1	NA	NA	TGTGCCAGCAGCGTACGCAAGTTACACATCGCTGAAGCTTTCTTT	CASSVRKLHIAEAFF
TRBJ1-6	TRBV12-3/TRBV12-4	NA	few	TGTGCCAGCAGTTTAGAAGGGGTAGATTCACCCCTCCACTTT	CASSLEGVDSPLHF
TRBJ2-7	TRBV20-1	NA	NA	TGCAGTGCTGTAACTCGGGGTGCCCATTACGAGCAGTACTTC	CSAVTRGAHYEQYF
TRBJ2-7	TRBV20-1	NA	NA	TGCAGTGCTAATGGACAGCGGTCCTCCTACGAGCAGTACTTC	CSANGQRSSYEQYF
TRBJ2-3	TRBV12-5	TRBD1	few	TGTGCTAGTGGTTTGGTAGGACAGGGGGCCGCAGATACGCAGTATTTT	CASGLVGQGAADTQYF
TRBJ2-3	TRBV5-1	NA	NA	TGCGCCAGCAACTTGGAACAGGGCACAGATACGCAGTATTTT	CASNLEQGTDTQYF
TRBJ2-4	TRBV7-9	NA	many	TGTGCCAGCAGCTCTAGGACAGCTCTAGCCAAAAACATTCAGTACTTC	CASSSRTALAKNIQYF
TRBJ2-3	TRBV15	NA	many	TGTGCCACCAGCAGAGGAGGTAGCACAGATACGCAGTATTTT	CATSRGGSTDTQYF
TRBJ2-7	TRBV5-1	TRBD1	few	TGCGCCAGCACTCCTATCCCCGGGACAGGCGACTTGGAGCAGTACTTC	CASTPIPGTGDLEQYF
TRBJ2-4	TRBV20-1	NA	many	TGCAGTGCTAGGACGTCACCCCAAAACATTCAGTACTTC	CSARTSPQNIQYF
TRBJ1-1	TRBV11-2	NA	many	TGTGCCAGCAGCTTATTCGGGCGGGGGCGAAGAGATAGGGACACTGAAGCTTTCTTT	CASSLFGRGRRDRDTEAFF
TRBJ1-5	TRBV6-2/TRBV6-3	NA	NA	TGTGCCAGCAGTTCGGCAGGGTCAGAGAATCAGCCCCAGCATTTT	CASSSAGSENQPQHF
TRBJ2-5	TRBV9	NA	NA	TGTGCCAGCAGCGCCCGGACCTCCCCCGGAGAGACCCAGTACTTC	CASSARTSPGETQYF
TRBJ2-7	TRBV5-1	NA	few	TGCGCCAGCAGCTTGGGGGGCCCAGGCCCCTACGAGCAGTACTTC	CASSLGGPGPYEQYF
TRBJ2-3	TRBV2	NA	many	TGTGCCAGCAGTGAAGCTAGGGACAGCACAGATACGCAGTATTTT	CASSEARDSTDTQYF
TRBJ1-1	TRBV2	NA	many	TGTGCCAGCACCGGACAGATGAACACTGAAGCTTTCTTT	CASTGQMNTEAFF
TRBJ1-2	TRBV5-1	NA	NA	TGCGCCAGCAGCTTGGCAGAGGGGAGGAATGGCTACACCTTC	CASSLAEGRNGYTF
TRBJ2-1	TRBV4-2	NA	few	TGTGCCAGCAGCCCCCAAGGGGCTGCCTCCTACAATGAGCAGTTCTTC	CASSPQGAASYNEQFF
TRBJ2-1	TRBV4-2	TRBD2	many	TGTGCCAGCAGCCAAGTTGCAAGCGGGGGGTTCAATGAGCAGTTCTTC	CASSQVASGGFNEQFF
TRBJ2-1	TRBV18	NA	many	TGTGCCAGCTCACCGTCCTCCAGGGTCGATGAGCAGTTCTTC	CASSPSSRVDEQFF
TRBJ2-3	TRBV4-3	TRBD2	many	TGCGCCAGCAGTATAGGACTAGCAATCGATACGCAGTATTTT	CASSIGLAIDTQYF
TRBJ2-1	TRBV7-3	NA	many	TGTGCCAGCAGCTCCGGGTCCTACAATGAGCAGTTCTTC	CASSSGSYNEQFF
TRBJ2-5	TRBV6-2/TRBV6-3	TRBD2	many	TGTGCCAGCACCACGGCGGGGGGAACCGGAGCTGAGACCCAGTACTTC	CASTTAGGTGAETQYF
TRBJ2-7	TRBV28	TRBD1	many	TGTGCCAGCAGACTCGGGACAGGGGTTCCCTACGAGCAGTACTTC	CASRLGTGVPYEQYF
TRBJ1-2	TRBV25-1	TRBD1	NA	TGTGCCAGCAGTGGCGACAGGGACTATGGCTACACCTTC	CASSGDRDYGYTF
TRBJ2-4	TRBV7-2	TRBD1	many	TGTGCCAGCAGCTCCCAGGAAGGGACAGCGAACAAGTACTTC	CASSSQEGTANKYF
TRBJ2-5	TRBV10-3	NA	few	TGTGCCATCAACGCCGGGGTACAAGAGACCCAGTACTTC	CAINAGVQETQYF
TRBJ2-3	TRBV7-9	TRBD1	few	TGTGCCAGCAGCTTACAACAGGGGCCCAATACGCAGTATTTT	CASSLQQGPNTQYF
TRBJ2-5	TRBV9	NA	NA	TGTGCCAGCAGCCCCCCGGCAGCTAAAGAGACCCAGTACTTC	CASSPPAAKETQYF
TRBJ2-7	TRBV27	TRBD1	many	TGTGCCAGCAGTTTATACGACAGGGCTGCTTACGAGCAGTACTTC	CASSLYDRAAYEQYF
TRBJ2-3	TRBV5-1	TRBD1	NA	TGCGCCAGCAGCTTTATTGGGACAGCCCTCACAGATACGCAGTATTTT	CASSFIGTALTDTQYF
TRBJ2-7	TRBV5-6	TRBD1	NA	TGTGCCAGCAGCTTGGGCATAGGACAGGGGGGCAACGAGCAGTACTTC	CASSLGIGQGGNEQYF
TRBJ1-1	TRBV10-3	NA	few	TGTGCCATCAGTGTAGGCCCGGTGGCTGAAGCTTTCTTT	CAISVGPVAEAFF